This note documents a single TCR beta chain sequence. Its matching antigen is unknown. The sample originates from a study of T cell responses to AZD1222 COVID-19 vaccine. The study's findings and limits: Without day 14 samples, only post-peak T cell repertoires were studied. Among vaccine-associated CD4 TCRs, coverage spanned spike, with dominance at 160-218 and 743-854.

Only in-frame clones appear in the TCRdb table, and some are missing; sequencing was by immunoSEQ multiplex PCR. The table lists over 150,000 clones, more than 90% of them singletons. This TCR was recovered from an adult in good health. The sample here was peripheral blood, taken on day 0 of AZD1222 vaccination.

CDR3 amino acids: CASSRPGQFEAFF. CDR3 sequence (DNA): TGTGCCAGCAGCCGACCGGGACAGTTCGAAGCTTTCTTT. The genes are TRBV7-2 and TRBJ1-1; 7 bases agree with TRBD1. Germline V gene lookup returns CDR1 SGHTA and CDR2 FQGNSA. This CDR3 has 13 amino acids. With V trimmed by 5 bases and J by 8 bases, 8 bases remained unmatched.